What follows are 18 T cell receptor beta chains derived from one specimen sequenced in a study of T cells in Graves' hyperthyroidism and ophthalmopathy. Amplification yielded TCR beta CDR3 regions, with RNA transcripts as the source. HTBI primers were employed in a first-round RT-PCR of the TCR CDR3. TCRdb used MiXCR to reprocess the multiplex PCR reads, holding one entry per CDR3 protein. In the table there are around 400,000 distinct CDR3 sequences, 15% of which are singletons. Sequencing input: blood. The receptor source for this set is a woman in her sixties or seventies with Graves' ophthalmopathy.

The CDR3 loop reads CASSRNRAPKGSPLHF. CDR3 sequence (DNA): TGTGCCAGCAGCCGGAACAGGGCGCCAAAGGGTTCACCCCTCCACTTT. The V gene is TRBV11-2, the J gene TRBJ1-6; perhaps TRBD1 as D (6 bases). V lost 5 bases, J lost 9 bases, and 20 bases lay in between. The CDR3 sequence is 16 residues long. Germline CDR1 is SGHAT and CDR2 is FQNNGV. Supplemented by reference TRBV11-2 and TRBJ1-6, the full variable domain reads EAGVAQSPRYKIIEKRQSVAFWCNPISGHATLYWYQQILGQGPKLLIQFQNNGVVDDSQLPKDRFSAERLKGVDSTLKIQPAKLEDSAVYLCASSRNRAPKGSPLHFGNGTRLTVT.

This clonotype was seen at least ten times. The genes are TRBV27 and TRBJ2-1; D is ambiguous. This CDR3 has 13 residues. Germline values: CDR1 MNHEY, CDR2 SMNVEV (reference sequence). Trimming shortened V by 2 bases and J by 7 bases, and 9 bases separated the two germline ends. CDR3 nucleotide sequence: TGTGCCAGCAGTTTACTGGACGGTAATGAGCAGTTCTTC. Protein: CASSLLDGNEQFF.

In its sample, this clonotype was seen many times. The chain combines TRBV3-1 with TRBJ2-7; TRBD2 matches 7 bases. V was clipped by 4 bases and J by 1 base; unmatched bases: 4. Per germline, CDR1 LGHDT and CDR2 YNNKEL (reference sequence). The CDR3 totals 14 residues. CDR3 sequence (DNA): TGTGCCAGCAGCCCTAGGGAGGGTTCCTACGAGCAGTACTTC. This codes for CASSPREGSYEQYF.

This clonotype showed up many times. The rearrangement uses TRBV5-1 and TRBJ2-7, with TRBD1 as a possible D gene (6 bases). CDR3 length: 13 residues. V was shortened by 5 bases and J by 2 bases, with 11 bases between the two germline ends. Germline CDR1 reads SGHRS; CDR2 reads YFSETQ. As DNA, the CDR3 is TGCGCCAGCAGAAGACAGGATCCCTACGAGCAGTACTTC. Its protein product is CASRRQDPYEQYF.

This clonotype was seen many times. As DNA, the CDR3 is TGCGCCAGCAGCCCGGGGACTAGCGGGGCCTACAATGAGCAGTTCTTC. It specifies CASSPGTSGAYNEQFF. This chain uses TRBV5-1 with TRBJ2-1, with TRBD2 identical over 13 bases. V lost 4 bases, J lost 2 bases, and 3 bases stayed unmatched. The CDR3 sequence is 16 residues long. Germline lookup yields CDR1 SGHRS and CDR2 YFSETQ.

Remarks on this clonotype: With a much larger clone just one base away, this may be a read error. The chain uses TRBV2 and TRBJ2-7; D may match TRBD1 or TRBD2 (5 bases each). The CDR3 has 15 amino acids. In germline, CDR1 is SNHLY, CDR2 FYNNEI. This CDR3 is CASSVIGASRDERYF. DNA of the CDR3: TGTGCCAGCAGTGTAATTGGGGCTAGCCGGGACGAGCGGTACTTC.

The sample holds many counts of this clonotype. One end of the junction fails to match germline, which may point to a read error. The V gene is TRBV28, the J gene TRBJ2-7; D is tentatively TRBD1 or TRBD2 (5 bases each). CDR1 and CDR2 (germline): MDHEN, SYDVKM. The CDR3 contains 12 residues. The CDR3 DNA reads as TGTGCCAGCAGTTCCCTCCGGGCAGGGAGAAACTTC. Residues: CASSSLRAGRNF.

This clonotype came up many times. The gene calls are TRBV7-9 and TRBJ2-1; 10 bases are shared with TRBD1. The CDR3 contains 15 residues. Losses at the gene ends were 7 bases for V and 8 bases for J; bases not matched to a gene: 11. Germline V gene data show CDR1 as SEHNR and CDR2 as FQNEAQ (reference sequence). CDR3 DNA sequence: TGTGCCAGCACCCAATGGGACAGGGGAGTTGATGAGCAGTTCTTC. Translating gives CASTQWDRGVDEQFF.

This chain connects TRBV7-2 to TRBJ1-5; perhaps TRBD1 as D (5 bases). Germline V lookup: CDR1 SGHTA, CDR2 FQGNSA. The germline V and J ends were trimmed by 2 bases and 5 bases, with 10 bases remaining between them. The CDR3 length is 14 residues. The CDR3 DNA reads as TGTGCCAGCAGCTTACGGGGGACGGATCAGCCCCAGCATTTT. Its translation: CASSLRGTDQPQHF.

In its sample, this clonotype was seen many times. The chain is built from TRBV9 and TRBJ1-1, with D unresolved. The V end lost 4 bases, the J end lost 4 bases, and 17 bases lay between the germline ends. In germline, CDR1 is SGDLS, CDR2 YYNGEE. This CDR3 is built from 15 residues. The CDR3 region has the DNA TGTGCCAGCAGCCCCCGGTTGGGGTCCGGCACTGAAGCTTTCTTT. Its protein product is CASSPRLGSGTEAFF.

This clonotype was found many times. V and J are TRBV11-2 and TRBJ2-1; D unresolved. V lost 3 bases and J 6 bases, leaving 9 bases between the germline ends. Germline V gene data show CDR1 as SGHAT and CDR2 as FQNNGV. CDR3 length: 13 amino acids. As DNA, the CDR3 is TGTGCCAGCAGCTTGGTCTGGACCAATGAGCAGTTCTTC. It encodes CASSLVWTNEQFF.

This clonotype was observed at least ten times. The chain joins TRBV7-9 to TRBJ2-3; 12 positions match TRBD2. The V gene end was trimmed by 5 bases and the J gene end by 5 bases; junction bases not matched to a gene: 23. The CDR3 has 21 amino acids. The V gene's germline CDR1 is SEHNR and CDR2 FQNEAQ (reference sequence). CDR3: CASSPTRGTSGWAKVGDTQYF. CDR3 sequence (DNA): TGTGCCAGCAGCCCTACGCGAGGGACTAGCGGGTGGGCCAAGGTCGGAGATACGCAGTATTTT. Full variable domain (remainder filled in from reference TRBV7-9 and TRBJ2-3): DTGVSQNPRHKITKRGQNVTFRCDPISEHNRLYWYRQTLGQGPEFLTYFQNEAQLEKSRLLSDRFSAERPKGSFSTLEIQRTEQGDSAMYLCASSPTRGTSGWAKVGDTQYFGPGTRLTVL.

V gene TRBV7-9 combines with J gene TRBJ2-7; weak D call: TRBD1 (5 bases). Germline CDR1 is SEHNR and CDR2 is FQNEAQ (reference sequence). Trimming took off 7 bases at V and 4 bases at J, with 17 bases between the two ends. This CDR3 is 14 amino acids long. The CDR3 here is CASTNPPGLYEQYF. CDR3 DNA: TGTGCCAGCACCAACCCTCCAGGGTTGTACGAGCAGTACTTC.

The chain carries TRBV6-2 or TRBV6-3 and TRBJ1-2, with no clear D. The germline gives CDR1 MNHEY, CDR2 SVGEGT. V dropped 0 bases and J dropped 7 bases, with 12 bases sitting between them. The CDR3 is 14 amino acids. CDR3 DNA sequence: TGTGCCAGCAGTTACTCGACACGGCACGGTGGCTACACCTTC. This gives the protein CASSYSTRHGGYTF.

This clonotype appeared a few times. The rearrangement links TRBV10-3 to TRBJ2-2; no reliable D call. The CDR3 is made up of 11 amino acids. Germline CDR1 reads ENHRY; CDR2 reads SYGVKD. V lost 6 bases and J 3 bases, leaving 2 bases between the germline ends. CDR3 amino acids: CAIRDTGELFF. The DNA for the CDR3 is TGTGCCATCAGGGACACCGGGGAGCTGTTTTTT.

This clonotype was found many times. The gene calls are TRBV6-1 and TRBJ2-1, with D uncertain. The CDR3 spans 13 residues. The V end was cut by 0 bases, the J end by 6 bases, with 6 bases between. Germline CDR1 MNHNS, CDR2 SASEGT. DNA of the CDR3: TGTGCCAGCAGTGAAGCTCGTCGCAATGAGCAGTTCTTC. This codes for CASSEARRNEQFF.

The genes are TRBV5-1 and TRBJ2-5; maybe TRBD1 (5 bases). The CDR3 has 14 amino acids. The germline gives CDR1 SGHRS, CDR2 YFSETQ. The V gene lost 1 base and the J gene lost 2 bases, with 9 bases spanning the gap. The CDR3 loop reads CASSLMGRQETQYF. The CDR3 DNA sequence: TGCGCCAGCAGCTTGATGGGGCGACAAGAGACCCAGTACTTC.

This clonotype was seen more than once but under ten times. V usage is TRBV19 and J usage is TRBJ1-5; TRBD1 matches at 9 bases. V shed 4 bases, J shed 12 bases, and the junction held 16 bases outside the gene matches. CDR1 is LNHDA, CDR2 SQIVND, per germline (reference sequence). The CDR3 covers 16 residues. The CDR3 nucleotides are TGTGCCAGTAGTAGCGGACAGGGGAGGGGTATCAGTGGCCAGCATTTT. Protein sequence: CASSSGQGRGISGQHF.